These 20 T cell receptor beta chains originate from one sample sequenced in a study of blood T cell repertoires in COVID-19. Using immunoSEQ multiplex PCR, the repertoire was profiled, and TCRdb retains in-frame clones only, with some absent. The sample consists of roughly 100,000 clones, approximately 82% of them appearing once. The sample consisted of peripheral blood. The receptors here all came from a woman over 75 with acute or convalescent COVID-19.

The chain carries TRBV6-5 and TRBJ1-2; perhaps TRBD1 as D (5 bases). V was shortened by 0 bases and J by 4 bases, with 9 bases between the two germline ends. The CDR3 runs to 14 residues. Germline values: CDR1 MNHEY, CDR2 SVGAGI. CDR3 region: CASSYSAGIYGYTF. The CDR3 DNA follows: TGTGCCAGCAGTTACTCCGCAGGGATCTATGGCTACACCTTC.

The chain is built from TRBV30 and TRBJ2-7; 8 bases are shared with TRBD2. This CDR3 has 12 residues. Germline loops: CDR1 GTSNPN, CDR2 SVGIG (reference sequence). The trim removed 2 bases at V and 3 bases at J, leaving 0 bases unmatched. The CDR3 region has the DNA TGTGCCTGGAGTACTAGCGGCTACGAGCAGTACGTC. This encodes CAWSTSGYEQYV.

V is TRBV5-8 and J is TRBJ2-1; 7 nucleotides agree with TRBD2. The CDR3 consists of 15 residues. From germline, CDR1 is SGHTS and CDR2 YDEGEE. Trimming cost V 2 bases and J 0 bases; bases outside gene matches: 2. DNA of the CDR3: TGTGCCAGCAGCTTTCGCGGGAGCTCCTACAATGAGCAGTTCTTC. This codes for CASSFRGSSYNEQFF.

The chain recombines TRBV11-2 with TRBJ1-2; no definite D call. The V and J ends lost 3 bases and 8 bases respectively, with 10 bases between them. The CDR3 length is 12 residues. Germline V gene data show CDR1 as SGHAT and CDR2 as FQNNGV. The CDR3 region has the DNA TGTGCCAGCAGCTTGGGGTCGGGAGGCTACACCTTC. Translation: CASSLGSGGYTF.

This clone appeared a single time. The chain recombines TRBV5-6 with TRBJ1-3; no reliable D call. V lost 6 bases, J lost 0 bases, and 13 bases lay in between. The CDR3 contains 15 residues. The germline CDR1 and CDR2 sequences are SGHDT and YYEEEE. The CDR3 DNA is TGTGCCAGCACTCCGGGAGGGAGCTCTGGAAACACCATATATTTT. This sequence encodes CASTPGGSSGNTIYF. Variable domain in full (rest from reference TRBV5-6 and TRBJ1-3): DAGVTQSPTHLIKTRGQQVTLRCSPKSGHDTVSWYQQALGQGPQFIFQYYEEEERQRGNFPDRFSGHQFPNYSSELNVNALLLGDSALYLCASTPGGSSGNTIYFGEGSWLTVV.

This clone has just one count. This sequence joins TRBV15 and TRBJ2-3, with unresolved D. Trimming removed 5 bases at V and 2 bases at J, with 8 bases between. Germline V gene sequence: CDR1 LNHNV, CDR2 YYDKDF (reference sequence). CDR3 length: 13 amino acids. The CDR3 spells CATSGLYTDTQYF. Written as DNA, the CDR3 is TGTGCCACCAGCGGCCTGTACACAGATACGCAGTATTTT.

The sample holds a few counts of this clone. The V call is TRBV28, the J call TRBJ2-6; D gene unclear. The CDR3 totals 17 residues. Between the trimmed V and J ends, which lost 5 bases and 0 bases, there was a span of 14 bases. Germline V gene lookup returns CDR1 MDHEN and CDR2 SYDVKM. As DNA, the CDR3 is TGTGCCAGCAGTCGCCGTGGCCCGGGCTCTGGGGCCAACGTCCTGACTTTC. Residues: CASSRRGPGSGANVLTF.

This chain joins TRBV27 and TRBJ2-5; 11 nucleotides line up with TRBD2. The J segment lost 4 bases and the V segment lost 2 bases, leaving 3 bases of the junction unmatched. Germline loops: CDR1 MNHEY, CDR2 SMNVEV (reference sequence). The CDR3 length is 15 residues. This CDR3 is CASSLGLAGGETQYF. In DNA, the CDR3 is TGTGCCAGCAGTTTAGGGCTAGCGGGAGGAGAGACCCAGTACTTC.

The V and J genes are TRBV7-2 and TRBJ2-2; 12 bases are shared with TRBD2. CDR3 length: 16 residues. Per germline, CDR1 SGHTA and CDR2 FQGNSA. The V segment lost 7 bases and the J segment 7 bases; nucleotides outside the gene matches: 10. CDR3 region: CASTPTSGRKVGELFF. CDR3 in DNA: TGTGCCAGCACCCCGACTAGCGGGAGAAAAGTCGGGGAGCTGTTTTTT.

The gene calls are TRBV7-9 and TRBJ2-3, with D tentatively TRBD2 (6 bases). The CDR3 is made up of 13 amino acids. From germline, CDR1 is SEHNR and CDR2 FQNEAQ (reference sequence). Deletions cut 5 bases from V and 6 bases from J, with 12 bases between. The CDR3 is CASSPSLADTQYF. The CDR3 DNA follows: TGTGCCAGCAGCCCAAGCCTAGCGGATACGCAGTATTTT.

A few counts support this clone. In DNA form, the CDR3 reads TGCGCCAGCAGTGAGGGGACAGGGACGGAGACCCAGTACTTC. Its protein product is CASSEGTGTETQYF. This sequence joins TRBV10-1 and TRBJ2-5, with TRBD1 matching over 9 bases. CDR1 WNHNN and CDR2 SYGVQD come from the germline V gene (reference sequence). The CDR3 spans 14 residues. V lost 2 bases, J lost 5 bases, and 3 bases stayed unmatched.

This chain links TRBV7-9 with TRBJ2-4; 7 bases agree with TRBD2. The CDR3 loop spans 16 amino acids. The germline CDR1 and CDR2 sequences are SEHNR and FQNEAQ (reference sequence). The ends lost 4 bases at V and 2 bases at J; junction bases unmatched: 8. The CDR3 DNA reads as TGTGCCAGCAGCTATTCGGTCGGGAGGACCAAAAACATTCAGTACTTC. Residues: CASSYSVGRTKNIQYF.

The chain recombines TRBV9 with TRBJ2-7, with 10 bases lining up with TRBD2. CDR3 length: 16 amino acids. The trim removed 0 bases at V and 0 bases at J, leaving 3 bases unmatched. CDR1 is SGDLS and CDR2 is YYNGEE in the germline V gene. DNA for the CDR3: TGTGCCAGCAGCGTAGCCCCTAGCGGGAGCTCCTACGAGCAGTACTTC. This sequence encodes CASSVAPSGSSYEQYF.

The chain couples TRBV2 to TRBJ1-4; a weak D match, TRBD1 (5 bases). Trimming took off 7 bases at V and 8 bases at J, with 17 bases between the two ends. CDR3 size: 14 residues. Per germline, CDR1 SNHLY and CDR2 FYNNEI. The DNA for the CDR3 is TGTGCCAGCAATACCGGGGGGATAAGGGAAAAACTGTTTTTT. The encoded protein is CASNTGGIREKLFF.

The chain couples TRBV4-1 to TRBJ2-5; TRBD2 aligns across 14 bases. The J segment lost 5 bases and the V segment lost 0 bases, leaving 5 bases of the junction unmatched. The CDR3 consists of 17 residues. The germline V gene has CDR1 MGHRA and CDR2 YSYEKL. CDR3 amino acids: CASSQDHGTSGSETQYF. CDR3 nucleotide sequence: TGCGCCAGCAGCCAAGACCACGGGACTAGCGGGAGTGAGACCCAGTACTTC.

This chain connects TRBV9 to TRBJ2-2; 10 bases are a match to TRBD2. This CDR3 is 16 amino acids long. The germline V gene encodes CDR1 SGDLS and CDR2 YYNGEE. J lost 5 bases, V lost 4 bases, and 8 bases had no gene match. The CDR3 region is CASSPRPSGSTGELFF. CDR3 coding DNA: TGTGCCAGCAGCCCCCGACCTAGCGGGAGTACCGGGGAGCTGTTTTTT.

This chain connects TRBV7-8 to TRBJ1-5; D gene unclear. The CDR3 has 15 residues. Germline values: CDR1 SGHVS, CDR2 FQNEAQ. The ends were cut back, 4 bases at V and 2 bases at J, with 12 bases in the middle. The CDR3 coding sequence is TGTGCCAGCAGCTCCCCGGGTGCAGGCAATCAGCCCCAGCATTTT. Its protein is CASSSPGAGNQPQHF.

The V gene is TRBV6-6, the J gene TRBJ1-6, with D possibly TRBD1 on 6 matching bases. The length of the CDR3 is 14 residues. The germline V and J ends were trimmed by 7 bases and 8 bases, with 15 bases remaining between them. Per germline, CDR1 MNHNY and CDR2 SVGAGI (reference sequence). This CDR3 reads CASTRSGGDSPLHF. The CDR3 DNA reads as TGTGCCAGCACCCGGTCGGGGGGCGATTCACCCCTCCACTTT.

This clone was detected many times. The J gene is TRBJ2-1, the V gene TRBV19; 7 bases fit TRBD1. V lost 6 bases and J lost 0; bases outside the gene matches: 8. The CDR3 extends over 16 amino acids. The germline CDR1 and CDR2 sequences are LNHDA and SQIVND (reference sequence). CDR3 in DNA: TGTGCCAGTAGAGGTGATGACAGGGCCTCCTACAATGAGCAGTTCTTC. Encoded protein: CASRGDDRASYNEQFF.

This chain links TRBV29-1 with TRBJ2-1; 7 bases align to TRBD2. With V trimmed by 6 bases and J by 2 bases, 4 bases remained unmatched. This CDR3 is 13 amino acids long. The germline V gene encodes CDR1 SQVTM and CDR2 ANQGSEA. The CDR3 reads CSVTSDAYNEQFF. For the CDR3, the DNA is TGCAGCGTCACTAGCGATGCCTACAATGAGCAGTTCTTC.